This T cell receptor (beta chain) was observed in a study of blood T cell repertoires in COVID-19. Overall study context: From the United States, Italy and Spain came samples of acute and convalescent COVID-19. From T cells, B-cell-depleted T cells, or PBMCs came the material, which was cDNA or gDNA.

Per the study methods: Estimation of nucleated cell counts relied on the amplification of reference gene primers. TCRdb's copy holds only in-frame clones and misses some; the assay was immunoSEQ multiplex PCR. Clone size and the V and J calls come from that table; the DNA yielded D and trimming. The repertoire includes 230,000 or so clones, roughly 90% of them detected once, and 2.1% sits in the top ten. Germline V lookup: CDR1 LNHDA, CDR2 SQIVND (reference sequence). The germline V and J ends were trimmed by 7 bases and 3 bases, with 13 bases remaining between them. The CDR3 consists of 14 residues.

V and J are TRBV19 and TRBJ1-3; no firm D call. The receptor's source is a woman aged 60-75 years with COVID-19, enrolled during active disease. Specimen: peripheral blood. The CDR3 protein is CASTHVGGGNTIYF. In DNA, the CDR3 is TGTGCCAGTACCCACGTGGGAGGTGGAAACACCATATATTTT.